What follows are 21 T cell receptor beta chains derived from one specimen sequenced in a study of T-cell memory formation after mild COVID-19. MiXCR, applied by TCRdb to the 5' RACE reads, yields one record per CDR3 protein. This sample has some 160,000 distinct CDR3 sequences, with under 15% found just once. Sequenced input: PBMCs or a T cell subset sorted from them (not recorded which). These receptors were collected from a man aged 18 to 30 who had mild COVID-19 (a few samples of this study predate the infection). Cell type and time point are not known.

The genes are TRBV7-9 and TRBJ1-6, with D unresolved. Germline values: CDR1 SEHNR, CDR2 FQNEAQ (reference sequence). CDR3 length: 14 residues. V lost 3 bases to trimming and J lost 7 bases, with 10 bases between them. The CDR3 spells CASSFLSGNSPLHF. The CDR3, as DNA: TGTGCCAGCAGCTTTCTCTCGGGAAATTCACCCCTCCACTTT.

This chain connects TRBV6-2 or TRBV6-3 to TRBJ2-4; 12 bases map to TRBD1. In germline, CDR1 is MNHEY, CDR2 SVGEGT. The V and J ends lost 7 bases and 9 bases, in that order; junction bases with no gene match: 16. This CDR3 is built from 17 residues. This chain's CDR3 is CASINRGTGGDVGIQYF. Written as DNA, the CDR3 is TGTGCCAGCATCAACAGGGGGACAGGGGGCGACGTCGGCATTCAGTACTTC.

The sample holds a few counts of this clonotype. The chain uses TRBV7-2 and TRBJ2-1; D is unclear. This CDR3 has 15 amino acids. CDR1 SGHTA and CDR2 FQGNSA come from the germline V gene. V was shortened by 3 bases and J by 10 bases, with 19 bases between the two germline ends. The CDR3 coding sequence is TGTGCCAGCAGCTTTGGGCCCGTCAGCAGCCTCGAGCAGTTCTTC. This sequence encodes CASSFGPVSSLEQFF.

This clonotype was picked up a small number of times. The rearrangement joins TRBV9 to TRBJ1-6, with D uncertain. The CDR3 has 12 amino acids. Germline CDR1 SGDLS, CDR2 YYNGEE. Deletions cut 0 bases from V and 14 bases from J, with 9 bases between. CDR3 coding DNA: TGTGCCAGCAGCGTAGATATGGCTACCCTCCACTTT. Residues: CASSVDMATLHF.

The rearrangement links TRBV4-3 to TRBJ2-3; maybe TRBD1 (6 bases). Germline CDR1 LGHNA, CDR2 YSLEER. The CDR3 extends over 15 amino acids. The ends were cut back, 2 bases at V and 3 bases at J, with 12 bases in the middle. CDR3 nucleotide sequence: TGCGCCAGCAGCCAAAACAGGGTTGGGACAGATACGCAGTATTTT. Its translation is CASSQNRVGTDTQYF.

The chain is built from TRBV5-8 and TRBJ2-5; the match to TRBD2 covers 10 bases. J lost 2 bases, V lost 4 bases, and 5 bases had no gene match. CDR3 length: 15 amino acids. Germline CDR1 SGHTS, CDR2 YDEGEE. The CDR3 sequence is CASSTGLAVQETQYF. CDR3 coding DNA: TGTGCCAGCAGCACCGGACTAGCGGTTCAAGAGACCCAGTACTTC.

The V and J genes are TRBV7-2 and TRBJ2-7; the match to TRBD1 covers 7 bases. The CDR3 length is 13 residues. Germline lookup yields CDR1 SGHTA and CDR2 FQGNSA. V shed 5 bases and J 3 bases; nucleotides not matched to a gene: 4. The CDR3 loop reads CASSGRDSYEQYF. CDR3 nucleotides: TGTGCCAGCAGCGGACGGGACAGCTACGAGCAGTACTTC. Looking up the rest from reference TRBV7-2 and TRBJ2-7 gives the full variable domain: GAGVSQSPSNKVTEKGKDVELRCDPISGHTALYWYRQSLGQGLEFLIYFQGNSAPDKSGLPSDRFSAERTGGSVSTLTIQRTQQEDSAVYLCASSGRDSYEQYFGPGTRLTVT.

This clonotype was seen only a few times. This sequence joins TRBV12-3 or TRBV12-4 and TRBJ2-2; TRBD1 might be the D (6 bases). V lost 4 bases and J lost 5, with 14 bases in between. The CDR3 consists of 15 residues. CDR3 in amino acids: CASSYHKQGTGELFF. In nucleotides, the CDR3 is TGTGCCAGCAGTTACCACAAACAGGGAACCGGGGAGCTGTTTTTT.

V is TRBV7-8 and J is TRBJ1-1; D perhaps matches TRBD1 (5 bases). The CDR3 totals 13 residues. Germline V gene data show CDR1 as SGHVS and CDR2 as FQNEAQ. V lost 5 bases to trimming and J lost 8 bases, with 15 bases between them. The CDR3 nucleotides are TGTGCCAGCAGCGGGAAGGGGACCTTGGAAGCTTTCTTT. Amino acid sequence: CASSGKGTLEAFF.

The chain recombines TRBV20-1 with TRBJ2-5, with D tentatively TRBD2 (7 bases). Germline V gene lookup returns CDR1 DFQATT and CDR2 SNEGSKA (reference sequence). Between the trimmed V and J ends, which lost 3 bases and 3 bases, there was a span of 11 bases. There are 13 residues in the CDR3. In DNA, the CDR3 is TGCAGTGCTAGGTGGGGGGGCGAAGAGACCCAGTACTTC. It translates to CSARWGGEETQYF.

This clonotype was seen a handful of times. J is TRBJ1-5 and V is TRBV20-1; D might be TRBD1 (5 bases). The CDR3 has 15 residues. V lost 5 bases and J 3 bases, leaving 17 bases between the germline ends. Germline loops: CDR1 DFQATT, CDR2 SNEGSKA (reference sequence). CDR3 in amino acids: CSAAPGAGINQPQHF. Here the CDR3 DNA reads TGCAGTGCTGCACCCGGGGCAGGAATCAATCAGCCCCAGCATTTT.

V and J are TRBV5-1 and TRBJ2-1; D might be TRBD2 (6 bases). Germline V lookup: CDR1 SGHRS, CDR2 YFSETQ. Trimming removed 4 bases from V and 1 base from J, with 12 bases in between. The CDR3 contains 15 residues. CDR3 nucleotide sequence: TGCGCCAGCAGCCCCCAGGAGGGATCCTACAATGAGCAGTTCTTC. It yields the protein CASSPQEGSYNEQFF.

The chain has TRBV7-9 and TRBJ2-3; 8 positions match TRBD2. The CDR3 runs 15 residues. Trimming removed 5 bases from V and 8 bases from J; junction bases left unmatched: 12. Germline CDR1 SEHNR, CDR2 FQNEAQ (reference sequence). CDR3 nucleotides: TGTGCCAGCAGCGAGTACGGGGGGGCCCCCCCTACGCAGTATTTT. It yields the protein CASSEYGGAPPTQYF.

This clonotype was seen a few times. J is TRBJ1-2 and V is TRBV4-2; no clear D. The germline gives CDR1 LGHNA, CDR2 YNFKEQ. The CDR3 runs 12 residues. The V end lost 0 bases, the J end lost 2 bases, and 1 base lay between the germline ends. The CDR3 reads CASSQENYGYTF. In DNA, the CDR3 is TGTGCCAGCAGCCAAGAGAACTATGGCTACACCTTC.

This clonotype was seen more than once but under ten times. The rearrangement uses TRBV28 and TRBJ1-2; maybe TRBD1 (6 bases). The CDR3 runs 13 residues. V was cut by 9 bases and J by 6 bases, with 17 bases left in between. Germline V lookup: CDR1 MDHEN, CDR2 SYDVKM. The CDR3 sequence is CASLRGGRNGYTF. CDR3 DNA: TGTGCCAGTCTTAGGGGGGGCAGGAATGGCTACACCTTC.

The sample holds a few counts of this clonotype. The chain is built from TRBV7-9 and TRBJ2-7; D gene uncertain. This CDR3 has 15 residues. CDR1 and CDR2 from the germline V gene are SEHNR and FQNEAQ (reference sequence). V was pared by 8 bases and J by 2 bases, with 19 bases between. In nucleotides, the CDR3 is TGTGCCAGCCTGCCGATCCCGAGGACGACCTACGAGCAGTACTTC. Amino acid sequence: CASLPIPRTTYEQYF.

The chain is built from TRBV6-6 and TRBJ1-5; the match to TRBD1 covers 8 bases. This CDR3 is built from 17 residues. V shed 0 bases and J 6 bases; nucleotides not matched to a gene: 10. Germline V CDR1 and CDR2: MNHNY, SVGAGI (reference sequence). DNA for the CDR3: TGTGCCAGCAGTTACTCGAGGACAGGGTCCTTTACTCAGCCCCAGCATTTT. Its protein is CASSYSRTGSFTQPQHF.

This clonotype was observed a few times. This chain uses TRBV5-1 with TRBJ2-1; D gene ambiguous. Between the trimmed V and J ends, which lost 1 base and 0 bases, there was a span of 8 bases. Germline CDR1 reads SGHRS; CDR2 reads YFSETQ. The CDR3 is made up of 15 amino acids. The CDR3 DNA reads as TGCGCCAGCAGCTTGCGTCGGAGCTCCTACAATGAGCAGTTCTTC. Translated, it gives CASSLRRSSYNEQFF.

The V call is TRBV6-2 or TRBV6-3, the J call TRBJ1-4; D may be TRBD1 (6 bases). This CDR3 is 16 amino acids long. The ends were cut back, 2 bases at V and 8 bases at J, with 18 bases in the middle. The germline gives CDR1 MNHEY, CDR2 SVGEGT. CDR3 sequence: CASSYAGGQRREKLFF. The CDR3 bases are TGTGCCAGCAGTTACGCCGGGGGGCAACGGCGGGAAAAACTGTTTTTT.

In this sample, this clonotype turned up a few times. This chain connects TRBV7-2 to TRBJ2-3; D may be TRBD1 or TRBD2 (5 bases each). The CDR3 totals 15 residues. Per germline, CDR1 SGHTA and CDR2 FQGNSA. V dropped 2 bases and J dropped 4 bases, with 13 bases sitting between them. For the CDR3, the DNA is TGTGCCAGCAGCTTACATCGGGGCGGCGCAGATACGCAGTATTTT. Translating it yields CASSLHRGGADTQYF.

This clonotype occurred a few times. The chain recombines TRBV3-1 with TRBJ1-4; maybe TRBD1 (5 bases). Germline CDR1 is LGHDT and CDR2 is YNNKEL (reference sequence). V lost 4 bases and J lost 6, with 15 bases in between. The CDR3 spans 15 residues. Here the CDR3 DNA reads TGTGCCAGCAGCCGTTACACGGGGCGGGATGAAAAACTGTTTTTT. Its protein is CASSRYTGRDEKLFF.